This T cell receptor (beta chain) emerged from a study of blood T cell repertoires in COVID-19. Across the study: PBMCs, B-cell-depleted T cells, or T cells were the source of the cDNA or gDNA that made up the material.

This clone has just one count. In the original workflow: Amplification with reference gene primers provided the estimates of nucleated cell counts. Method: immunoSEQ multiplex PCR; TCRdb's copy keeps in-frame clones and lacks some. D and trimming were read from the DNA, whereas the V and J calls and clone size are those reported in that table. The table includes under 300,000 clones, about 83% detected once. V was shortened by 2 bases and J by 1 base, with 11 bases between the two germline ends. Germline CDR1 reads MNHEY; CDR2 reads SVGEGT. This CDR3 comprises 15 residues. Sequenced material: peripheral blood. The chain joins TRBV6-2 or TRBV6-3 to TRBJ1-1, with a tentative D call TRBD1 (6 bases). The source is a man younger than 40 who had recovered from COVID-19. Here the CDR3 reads CASSYKGQSNTEAFF. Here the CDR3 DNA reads TGTGCCAGCAGTTACAAAGGACAGTCGAACACTGAAGCTTTCTTT.